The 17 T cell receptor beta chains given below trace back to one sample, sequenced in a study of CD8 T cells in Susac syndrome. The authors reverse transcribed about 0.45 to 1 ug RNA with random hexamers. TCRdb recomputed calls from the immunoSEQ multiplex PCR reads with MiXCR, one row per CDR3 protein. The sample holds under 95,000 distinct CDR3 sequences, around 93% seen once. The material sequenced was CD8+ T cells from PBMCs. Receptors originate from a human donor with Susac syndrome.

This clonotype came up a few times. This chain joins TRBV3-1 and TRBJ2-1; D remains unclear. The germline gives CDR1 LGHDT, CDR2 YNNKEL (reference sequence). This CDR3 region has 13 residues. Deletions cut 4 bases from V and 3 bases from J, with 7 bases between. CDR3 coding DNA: TGTGCCAGCAGCCCTACCAACTACAATGAGCAGTTCTTC. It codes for CASSPTNYNEQFF.

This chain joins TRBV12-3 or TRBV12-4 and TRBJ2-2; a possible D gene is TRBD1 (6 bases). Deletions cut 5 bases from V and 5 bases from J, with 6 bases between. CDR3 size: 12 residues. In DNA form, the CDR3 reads TGTGCCAGCAGTGGACAGACCGGGGAGCTGTTTTTT. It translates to CASSGQTGELFF.

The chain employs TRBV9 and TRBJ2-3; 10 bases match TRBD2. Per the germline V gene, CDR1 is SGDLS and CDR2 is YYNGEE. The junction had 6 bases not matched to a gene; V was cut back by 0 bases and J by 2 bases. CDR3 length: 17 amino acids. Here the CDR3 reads CASSVDSGTSDTDTQYF. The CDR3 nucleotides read TGTGCCAGCAGCGTAGATTCGGGGACTAGCGACACAGATACGCAGTATTTT.

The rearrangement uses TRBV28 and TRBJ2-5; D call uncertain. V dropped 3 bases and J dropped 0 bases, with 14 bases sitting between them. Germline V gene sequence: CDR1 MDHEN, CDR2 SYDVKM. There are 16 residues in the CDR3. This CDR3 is CASSFLGRLYQETQYF. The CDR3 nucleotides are TGTGCCAGCAGTTTTCTCGGGCGCTTATACCAAGAGACCCAGTACTTC.

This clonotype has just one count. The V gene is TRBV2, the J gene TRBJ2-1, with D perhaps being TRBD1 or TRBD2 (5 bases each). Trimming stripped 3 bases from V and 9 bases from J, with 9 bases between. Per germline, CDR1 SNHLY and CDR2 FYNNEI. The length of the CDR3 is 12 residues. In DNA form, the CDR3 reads TGTGCCAGCAGTGACCCGGGGACTGAGCAGTTCTTC. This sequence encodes CASSDPGTEQFF.

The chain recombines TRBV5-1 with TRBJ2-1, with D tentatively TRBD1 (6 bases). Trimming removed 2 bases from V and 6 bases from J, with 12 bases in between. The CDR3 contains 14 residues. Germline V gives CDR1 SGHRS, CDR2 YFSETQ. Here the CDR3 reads CASSFFGQSNEQFF. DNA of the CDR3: TGCGCCAGCAGCTTTTTCGGACAGTCCAATGAGCAGTTCTTC.

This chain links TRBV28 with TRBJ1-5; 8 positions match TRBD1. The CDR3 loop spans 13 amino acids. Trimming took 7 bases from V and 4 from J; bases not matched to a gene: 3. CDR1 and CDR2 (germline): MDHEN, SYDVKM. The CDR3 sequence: CASTRQGNQPQHF. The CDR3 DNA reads TGTGCCAGCACCAGACAGGGGAATCAGCCCCAGCATTTT.

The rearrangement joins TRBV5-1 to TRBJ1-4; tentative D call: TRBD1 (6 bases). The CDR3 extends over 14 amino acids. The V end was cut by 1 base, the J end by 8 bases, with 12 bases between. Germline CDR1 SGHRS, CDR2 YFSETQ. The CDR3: CASSLSGVGEKLFF. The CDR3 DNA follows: TGCGCCAGCAGCTTGTCAGGGGTCGGGGAAAAACTGTTTTTT. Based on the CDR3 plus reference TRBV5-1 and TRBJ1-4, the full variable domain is KAGVTQTPRYLIKTRGQQVTLSCSPISGHRSVSWYQQTPGQGLQFLFEYFSETQRNKGNFPGRFSGRQFSNSRSEMNVSTLELGDSALYLCASSLSGVGEKLFFGSGTQLSVL.

CDR3 nucleotides: TGTGCCAGCAGTCCGACTAGCGGGAGATACGAGCAGTACTTC. Translated, it gives CASSPTSGRYEQYF. V usage is TRBV12-3 or TRBV12-4 and J usage is TRBJ2-7, with TRBD2 matching 12 bases. V lost 5 bases, J lost 4 bases, and 3 bases stayed unmatched. The CDR3 sequence is 14 residues long.

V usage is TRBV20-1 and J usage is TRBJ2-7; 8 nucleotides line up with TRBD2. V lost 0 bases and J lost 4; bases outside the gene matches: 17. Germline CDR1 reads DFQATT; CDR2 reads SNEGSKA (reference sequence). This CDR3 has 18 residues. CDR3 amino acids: CSARDMGLAGGEAYEQYF. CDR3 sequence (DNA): TGCAGTGCTAGAGATATGGGCTTGGCGGGAGGTGAGGCTTACGAGCAGTACTTC.

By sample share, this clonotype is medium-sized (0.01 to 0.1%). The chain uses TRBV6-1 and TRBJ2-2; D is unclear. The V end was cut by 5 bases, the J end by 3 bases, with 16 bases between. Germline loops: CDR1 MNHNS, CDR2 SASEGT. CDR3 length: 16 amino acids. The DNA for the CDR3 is TGTGCCAGCAGTCTTTGGCCCCCGGGCTACACCGGGGAGCTGTTTTTT. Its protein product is CASSLWPPGYTGELFF.

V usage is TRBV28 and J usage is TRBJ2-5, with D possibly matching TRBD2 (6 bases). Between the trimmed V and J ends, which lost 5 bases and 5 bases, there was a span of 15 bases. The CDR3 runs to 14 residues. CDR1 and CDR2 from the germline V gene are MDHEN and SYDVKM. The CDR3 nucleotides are TGTGCCAGCAGTGTCGGCTCGGAGGGGGAGACCCAGTACTTC. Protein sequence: CASSVGSEGETQYF.

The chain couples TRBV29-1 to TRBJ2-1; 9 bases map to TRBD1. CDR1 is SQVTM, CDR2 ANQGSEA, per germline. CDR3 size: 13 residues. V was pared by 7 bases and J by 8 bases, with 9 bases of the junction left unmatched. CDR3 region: CSAGTGFSYEQFF. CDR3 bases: TGCAGCGCCGGGACAGGGTTTTCCTATGAGCAGTTCTTC.

Here the CDR3 reads CASSEGGQGYEQYF. The CDR3 DNA is TGTGCCAGCAGTGAAGGGGGACAGGGCTACGAGCAGTACTTC. This chain uses TRBV2 with TRBJ2-7; 9 bases are shared with TRBD1. CDR3 length equals 14 residues. The V and J ends lost 1 base and 3 bases, in that order; junction bases with no gene match: 1. Germline V gene sequence: CDR1 SNHLY, CDR2 FYNNEI.

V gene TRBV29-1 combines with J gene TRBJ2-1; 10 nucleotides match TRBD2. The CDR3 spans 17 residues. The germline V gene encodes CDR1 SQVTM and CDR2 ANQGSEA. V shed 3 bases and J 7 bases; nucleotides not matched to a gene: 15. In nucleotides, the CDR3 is TGCAGCGTTGAGCCCAGCGGGAGGGCCGGTGTGGGTAATGAGCAGTTCTTC. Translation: CSVEPSGRAGVGNEQFF.

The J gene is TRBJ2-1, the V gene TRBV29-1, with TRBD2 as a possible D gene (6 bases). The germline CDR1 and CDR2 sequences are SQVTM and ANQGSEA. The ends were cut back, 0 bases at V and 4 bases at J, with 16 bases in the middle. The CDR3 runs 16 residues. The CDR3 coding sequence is TGCAGCGTTGAAGATCGTAGGGTAGCGGTTTACAATGAGCAGTTCTTC. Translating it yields CSVEDRRVAVYNEQFF.

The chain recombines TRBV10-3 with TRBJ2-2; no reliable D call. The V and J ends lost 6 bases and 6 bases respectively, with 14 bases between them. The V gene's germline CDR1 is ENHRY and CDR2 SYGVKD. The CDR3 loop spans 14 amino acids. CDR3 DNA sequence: TGTGCCATCAGCGACATAGTGGATCCCGGGGAGCTGTTTTTT. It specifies CAISDIVDPGELFF.